Listed here are 2 T cell receptor beta chains from one sample, sequenced in a study of shared clonotypes between healthy human individuals. The data were produced by immunoSEQ multiplex PCR, yet TCRdb's version contains in-frame clones alone and is incomplete. The sample carries hundreds of thousands of clones, around 96% recorded once. Source material: memory CD8+ T cells sorted from blood. Subset indicated: CD45RO+ cells pooled with CCR7-negative TemRA cells. Receptors were obtained from a man younger than 45 in good health.

This clone was seen a single time. The chain recombines TRBV28 with TRBJ1-4; no firm D call. The germline CDR1 and CDR2 sequences are MDHEN and SYDVKM. This CDR3 contains 12 residues. Trimming pared 4 bases from V and 6 bases from J, leaving 6 bases between. For the CDR3, the DNA is TGTGCCAGCAGTTCCTCGGATGAAAAACTGTTTTTT. Translating it yields CASSSSDEKLFF.

The chain links TRBV7-3 to TRBJ2-3; either TRBD1 or TRBD2 may fit D (5 bases each). Trimming took off 0 bases at V and 4 bases at J, with 5 bases between the two ends. CDR3 length: 13 amino acids. The V gene's germline CDR1 is SGHTA and CDR2 FQGTGA. CDR3: CASSLTGPDTQYF. The CDR3 nucleotides read TGTGCCAGCAGCTTAACGGGACCAGATACGCAGTATTTT.